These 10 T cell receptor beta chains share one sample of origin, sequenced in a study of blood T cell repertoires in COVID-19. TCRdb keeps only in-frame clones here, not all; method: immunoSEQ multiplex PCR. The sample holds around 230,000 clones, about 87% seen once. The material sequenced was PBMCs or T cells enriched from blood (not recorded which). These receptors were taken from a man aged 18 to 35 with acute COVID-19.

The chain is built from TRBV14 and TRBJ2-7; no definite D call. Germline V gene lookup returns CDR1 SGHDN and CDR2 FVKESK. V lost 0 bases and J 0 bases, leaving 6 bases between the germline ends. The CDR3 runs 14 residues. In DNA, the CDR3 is TGTGCCAGCAGCCAAGATTCGAGCTCCTACGAGCAGTACTTC. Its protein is CASSQDSSSYEQYF.

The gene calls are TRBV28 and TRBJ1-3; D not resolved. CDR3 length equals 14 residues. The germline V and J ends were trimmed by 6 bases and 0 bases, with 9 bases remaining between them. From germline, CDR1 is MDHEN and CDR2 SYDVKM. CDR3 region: CASRFENSGNTIYF. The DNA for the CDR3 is TGTGCCAGCAGATTCGAGAACTCTGGAAACACCATATATTTT.

The CDR3 reads CASSQDPSGGIQYF. In nucleotides, the CDR3 is TGTGCCAGCAGCCAAGATCCTAGCGGGGGCATTCAGTACTTC. This chain uses TRBV4-2 with TRBJ2-4; TRBD2 aligns across 10 bases. Germline V gene data show CDR1 as LGHNA and CDR2 as YNFKEQ. The CDR3 is made up of 14 amino acids. Trimming at V came to 0 bases and at J to 9 bases, leaving 2 bases not matched to a gene.

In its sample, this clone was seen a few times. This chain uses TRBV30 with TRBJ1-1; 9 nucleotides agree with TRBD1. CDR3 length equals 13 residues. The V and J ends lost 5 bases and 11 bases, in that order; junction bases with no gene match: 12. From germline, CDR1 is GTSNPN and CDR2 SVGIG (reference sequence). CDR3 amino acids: CAWARGDRERAFF. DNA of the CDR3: TGTGCCTGGGCCCGGGGGGACAGGGAGAGGGCTTTCTTT. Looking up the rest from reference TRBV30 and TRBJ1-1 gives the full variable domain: SQTIHQWPATLVQPVGSPLSLECTVEGTSNPNLYWYRQAAGRGLQLLFYSVGIGQISSEVPQNLSASRPQDRQFILSSKKLLLSDSGFYLCAWARGDRERAFFGQGTRLTVV.

CDR3 region: CSASVETEAFF. The CDR3 nucleotides read TGCAGTGCTTCGGTCGAAACTGAAGCTTTCTTT. This sequence joins TRBV20-1 and TRBJ1-1, with D uncertain. Per germline, CDR1 DFQATT and CDR2 SNEGSKA (reference sequence). Trimming removed 5 bases at V and 5 bases at J, with 9 bases between. This CDR3 comprises 11 residues.

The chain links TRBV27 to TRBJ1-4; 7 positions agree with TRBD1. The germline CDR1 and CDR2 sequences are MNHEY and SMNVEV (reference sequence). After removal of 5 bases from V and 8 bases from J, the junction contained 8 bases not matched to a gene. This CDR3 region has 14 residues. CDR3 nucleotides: TGTGCCAGCAGTCCACAGGGGATTCGGGAAAAACTGTTTTTT. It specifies CASSPQGIREKLFF. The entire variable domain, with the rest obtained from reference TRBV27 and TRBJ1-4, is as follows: EAQVTQNPRYLITVTGKKLTVTCSQNMNHEYMSWYRQDPGLGLRQIYYSMNVEVTDKGDVPEGYKVSRKEKRNFPLILESPSPNQTSLYFCASSPQGIREKLFFGSGTQLSVL.

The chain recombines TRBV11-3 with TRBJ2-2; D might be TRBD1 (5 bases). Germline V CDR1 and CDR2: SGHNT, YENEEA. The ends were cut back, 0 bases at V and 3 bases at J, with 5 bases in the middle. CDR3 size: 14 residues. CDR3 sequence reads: CASSLDRDTGELFF. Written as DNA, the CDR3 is TGTGCCAGCAGCTTAGACAGGGACACCGGGGAGCTGTTTTTT.

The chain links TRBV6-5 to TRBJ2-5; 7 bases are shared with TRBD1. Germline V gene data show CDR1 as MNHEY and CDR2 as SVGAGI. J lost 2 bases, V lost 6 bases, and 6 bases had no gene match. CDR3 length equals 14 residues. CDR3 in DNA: TGTGCCAGCAGCCGCAACAGGGGACAAGAGACCCAGTACTTC. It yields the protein CASSRNRGQETQYF.

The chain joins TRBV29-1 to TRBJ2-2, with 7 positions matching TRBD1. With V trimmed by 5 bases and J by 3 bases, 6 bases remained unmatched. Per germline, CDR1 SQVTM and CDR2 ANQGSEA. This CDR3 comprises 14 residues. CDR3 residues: CSVTGQADTGELFF. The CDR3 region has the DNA TGCAGCGTTACAGGACAGGCCGACACCGGGGAGCTGTTTTTT.

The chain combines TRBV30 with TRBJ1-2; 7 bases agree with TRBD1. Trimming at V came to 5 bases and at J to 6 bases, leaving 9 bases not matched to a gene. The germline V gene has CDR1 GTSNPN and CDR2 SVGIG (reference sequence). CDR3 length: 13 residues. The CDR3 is CAWVRQGLDGYTF. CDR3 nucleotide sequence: TGTGCCTGGGTTAGACAGGGTCTGGATGGCTACACCTTC. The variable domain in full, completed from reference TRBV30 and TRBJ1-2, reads SQTIHQWPATLVQPVGSPLSLECTVEGTSNPNLYWYRQAAGRGLQLLFYSVGIGQISSEVPQNLSASRPQDRQFILSSKKLLLSDSGFYLCAWVRQGLDGYTFGSGTRLTVV.